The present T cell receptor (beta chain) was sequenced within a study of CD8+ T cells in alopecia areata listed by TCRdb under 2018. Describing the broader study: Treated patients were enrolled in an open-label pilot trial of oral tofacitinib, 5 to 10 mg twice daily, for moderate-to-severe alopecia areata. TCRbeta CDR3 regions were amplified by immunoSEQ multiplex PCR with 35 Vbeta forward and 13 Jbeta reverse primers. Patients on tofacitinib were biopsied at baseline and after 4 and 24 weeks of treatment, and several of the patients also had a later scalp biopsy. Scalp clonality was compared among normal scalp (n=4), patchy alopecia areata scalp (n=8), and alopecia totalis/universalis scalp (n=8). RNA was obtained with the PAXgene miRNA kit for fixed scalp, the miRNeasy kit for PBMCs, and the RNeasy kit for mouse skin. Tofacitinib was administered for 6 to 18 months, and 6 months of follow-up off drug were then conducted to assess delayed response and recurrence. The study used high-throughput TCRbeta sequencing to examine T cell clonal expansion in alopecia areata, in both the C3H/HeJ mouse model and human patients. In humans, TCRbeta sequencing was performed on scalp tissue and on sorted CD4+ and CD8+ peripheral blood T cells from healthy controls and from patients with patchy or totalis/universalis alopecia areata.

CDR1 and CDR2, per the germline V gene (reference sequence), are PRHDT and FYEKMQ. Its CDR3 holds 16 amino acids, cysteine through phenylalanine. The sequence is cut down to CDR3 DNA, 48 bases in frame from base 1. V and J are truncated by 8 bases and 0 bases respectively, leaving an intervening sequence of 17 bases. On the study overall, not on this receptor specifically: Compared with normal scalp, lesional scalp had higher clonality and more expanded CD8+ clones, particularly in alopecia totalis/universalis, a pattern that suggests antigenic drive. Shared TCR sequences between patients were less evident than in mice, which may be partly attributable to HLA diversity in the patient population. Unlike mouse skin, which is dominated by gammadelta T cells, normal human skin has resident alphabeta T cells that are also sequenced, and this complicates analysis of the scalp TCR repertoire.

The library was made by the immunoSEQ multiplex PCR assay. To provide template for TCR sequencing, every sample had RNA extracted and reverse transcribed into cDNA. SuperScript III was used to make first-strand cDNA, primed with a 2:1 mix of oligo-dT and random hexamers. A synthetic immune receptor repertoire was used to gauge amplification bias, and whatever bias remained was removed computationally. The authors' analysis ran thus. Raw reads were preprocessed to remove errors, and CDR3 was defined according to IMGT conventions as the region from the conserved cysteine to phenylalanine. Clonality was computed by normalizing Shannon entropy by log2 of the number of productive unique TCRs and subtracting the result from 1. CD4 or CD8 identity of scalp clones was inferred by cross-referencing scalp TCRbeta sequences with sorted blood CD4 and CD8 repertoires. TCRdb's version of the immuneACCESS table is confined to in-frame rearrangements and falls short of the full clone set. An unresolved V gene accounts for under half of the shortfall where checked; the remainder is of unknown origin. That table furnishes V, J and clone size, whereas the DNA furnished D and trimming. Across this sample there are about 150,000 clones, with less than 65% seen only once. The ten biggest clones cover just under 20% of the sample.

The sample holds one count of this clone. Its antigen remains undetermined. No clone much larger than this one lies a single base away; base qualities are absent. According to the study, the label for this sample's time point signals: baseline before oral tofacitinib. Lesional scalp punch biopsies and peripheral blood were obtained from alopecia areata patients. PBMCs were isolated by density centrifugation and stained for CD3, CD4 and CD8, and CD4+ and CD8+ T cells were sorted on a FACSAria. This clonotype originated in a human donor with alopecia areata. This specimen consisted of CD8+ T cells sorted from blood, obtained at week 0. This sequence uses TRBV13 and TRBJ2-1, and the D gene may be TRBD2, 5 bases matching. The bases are TGTGCCAGCGAGGGAAGGGTTGGAAGCTCCTACAATGAGCAGTTCTTC. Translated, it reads CASEGRVGSSYNEQFF.